A selection of T cell receptor beta chains follows, all from one sample in a study of CD8 T cells in Susac syndrome. TCRdb analysed the immunoSEQ multiplex PCR reads with MiXCR anew, one entry per CDR3 protein. The sample includes some 400,000 distinct CDR3 sequences, 85% to 90% seen only once; the top ten take approximately 0.11%. Material: CD8+ T cells from PBMCs. The source is a human donor with multiple sclerosis. The conserved cysteine and the conserved F or W are not part of the CDR3 here. A row's size may be missing; if present it is once, few, many or a size class.

length,V,size,J,CDR3
12,TRBV4-1,many,TRBJ1-1,ASSQVGGNTEAF
14,TRBV6-1,NA,TRBJ2-7,ASSVGTSGRVYEQY
14,TRBV6-6,NA,TRBJ2-5,ASSYTAGGPGETQY
11,TRBV30,once,TRBJ1-1,AGSWDMNTEAF
12,TRBV27,NA,TRBJ2-2,ASSFVTVSGELF
10,TRBV27,NA,TRBJ1-2,ASSSTYEGYT
12,TRBV2,once,TRBJ2-7,ASSEAGGNGEQY
13,TRBV4-1,NA,TRBJ2-3,ASSLPEGVSDTQY
9,TRBV29-1,NA,TRBJ1-1,SVEGEGEAF
13,TRBV25-1,NA,TRBJ1-5,ASEPNWGYNQPQH
14,TRBV3-1,NA,TRBJ2-3,ASSHDLTGATDTQY
15,TRBV7-2,NA,TRBJ2-4,ASSLGGWADDKNIQY
14,TRBV4-1,NA,TRBJ2-1,ASSPAAAGLYNEQF
11,TRBV2,NA,TRBJ2-5,ASPDRGGETQY
11,TRBV27,NA,TRBJ2-1,ASSLSKNNEQF
14,TRBV7-9,NA,TRBJ2-2,ASSLVPTSSGGELF
12,TRBV7-6,NA,TRBJ1-6,ASSLDGGNSPLH
11,TRBV6-1,few,TRBJ2-4,ASSLDRRSIQY
11,TRBV5-1,few,TRBJ2-1,ASNGQGLNEQF
11,TRBV11-2,NA,TRBJ2-2,ARGAGITGELF
13,TRBV7-9,NA,TRBJ1-4,ASSLRVAANEKLF
12,TRBV29-1,NA,TRBJ2-7,SVEGWGTPYEQY
14,TRBV20-1,NA,TRBJ1-2,SVTNPTGPSPYGYT
10,TRBV5-4,NA,TRBJ2-5,ASSFPSETQY
9,TRBV29-1,NA,TRBJ2-7,SVVELGEQY
14,TRBV27,once,TRBJ1-2,ASSSLPGAGEYGYT
15,TRBV11-2,once,TRBJ2-4,ASSFWVQGAPKNIQY
14,TRBV19,NA,TRBJ2-1,ASSIAGVTRVNEQF
11,TRBV6-6,NA,TRBJ1-2,ASSYTSGDGYT
18,TRBV12-2,NA,TRBJ1-5,ASRLRSSGDPSPSNQPQH
17,TRBV7-9,NA,TRBJ2-2,ASSGNPGTSGTNTGELF
11,TRBV12-3/TRBV12-4,NA,TRBJ2-7,ASSRTGEYEQY
14,TRBV4-1,NA,TRBJ2-1,ASSQDSSNLYNEQF
15,TRBV18,NA,TRBJ1-2,ASSPPGQGASDYGYT
14,TRBV4-1,NA,TRBJ1-2,ASSPEQSAGGYGYT
10,TRBV20-1,NA,TRBJ1-1,SAEDENTEAF
12,TRBV2,NA,TRBJ2-3,ASSVFGRWDTQY
14,TRBV6-1,NA,TRBJ1-1,ASSEADPGTGISAF
14,TRBV27,NA,TRBJ2-5,ASSLGVAGFQETQY
13,TRBV27,few,TRBJ2-1,ASSLLREGLDEQF
11,TRBV12-3/TRBV12-4,NA,TRBJ1-2,ASTEGPQARYT
9,TRBV6-5,few,TRBJ2-1,ASSAGNEQF